This TCR beta chain was captured in a study of STAT3 mutations in large granular lymphocyte leukemia. Study-wide results and caveats: In T-cell large granular lymphocyte leukemia, about half of patients showed multiple immunodominant subclonotypes. In several patients, dominant TCR clone burden exceeded STAT3 mutant burden. Sampling intervals varied between patients and samples.

CDR1 and CDR2 (germline): GTSNPN, SVGIG (reference sequence). Trimming shortened V by 5 bases and J by 0 bases, and 8 bases separated the two germline ends. The CDR3 is 13 amino acids. This clone was detected once. Its matching antigen is unknown. This table comes from immunoSEQ multiplex PCR, and its TCRdb copy is limited to in-frame clones, with some not included. The table includes hundreds of clones, approximately 64% detected once. The material sequenced was peripheral blood mononuclear cells. V is TRBV30 and J is TRBJ1-5; D remains ambiguous. The receptor was isolated from a woman in her 50s with T-cell large granular lymphocyte leukemia. Some clones in this sample may be carry-over from other donors' samples. CDR3 protein: CAWARDSNQPQHF. The CDR3 DNA follows: TGTGCCTGGGCCAGAGATAGCAATCAGCCCCAGCATTTT.